The entry below describes one TCR beta chain. The source of the sample is a study of technical replicates of blood from a few donors. The CDR3 is made up of 15 amino acids. CDR1 and CDR2 from the germline V gene are SGHVS and FQNEAQ. V was shortened by 3 bases and J by 6 bases, with 15 bases between the two germline ends. Repertoires were generated with immunoSEQ multiplex PCR, while TCRdb's copy carries only in-frame clones and drops some. The repertoire holds about 81,000 clones, 81% seen once, with 3.5% to 4% in the top ten. This sequence joins TRBV7-8 and TRBJ1-5; perhaps TRBD1 as D (5 bases). The sequenced sample consisted of PBMCs. The TCR originated in a human donor in good health. Some clones in this sample may be carry-over from other donors' samples. CDR3 sequence (DNA): TGTGCCAGCAGCTTTAGGGCCCAGGGAAGTCAGCCCCAGCATTTT. Residues: CASSFRAQGSQPQHF.